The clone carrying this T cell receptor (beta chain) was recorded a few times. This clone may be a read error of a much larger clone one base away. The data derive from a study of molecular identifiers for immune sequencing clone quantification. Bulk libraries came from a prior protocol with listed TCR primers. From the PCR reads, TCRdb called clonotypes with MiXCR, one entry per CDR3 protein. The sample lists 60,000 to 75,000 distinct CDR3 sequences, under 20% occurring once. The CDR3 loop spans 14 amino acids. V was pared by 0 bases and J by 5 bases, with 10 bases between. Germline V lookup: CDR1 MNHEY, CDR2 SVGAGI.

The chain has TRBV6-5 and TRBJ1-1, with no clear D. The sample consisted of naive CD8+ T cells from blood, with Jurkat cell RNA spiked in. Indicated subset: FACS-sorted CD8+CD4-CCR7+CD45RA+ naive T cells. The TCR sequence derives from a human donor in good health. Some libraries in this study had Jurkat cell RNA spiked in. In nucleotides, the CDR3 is TGTGCCAGCAGTTACTCGTCCGCGAGGACTGAAGCTTTCTTT. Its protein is CASSYSSARTEAFF.